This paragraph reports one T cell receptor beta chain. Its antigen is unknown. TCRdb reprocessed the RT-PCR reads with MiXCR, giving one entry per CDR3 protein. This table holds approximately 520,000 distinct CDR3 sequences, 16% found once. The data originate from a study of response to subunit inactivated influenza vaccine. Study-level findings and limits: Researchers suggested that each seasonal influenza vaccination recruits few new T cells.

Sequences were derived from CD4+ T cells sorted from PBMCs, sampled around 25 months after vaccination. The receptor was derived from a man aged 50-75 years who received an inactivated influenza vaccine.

The CDR3 is CSARKGGSSTEAFF. In DNA form, the CDR3 reads TGCAGTGCTAGGAAGGGGGGAAGTAGCACTGAAGCTTTCTTT. The gene calls are TRBV20-1 and TRBJ1-1; TRBD1 is a possible D gene (6 bases). The V and J ends lost 3 bases and 4 bases respectively, with 15 bases between them. There are 14 residues in the CDR3. Germline lookup yields CDR1 DFQATT and CDR2 SNEGSKA (reference sequence).